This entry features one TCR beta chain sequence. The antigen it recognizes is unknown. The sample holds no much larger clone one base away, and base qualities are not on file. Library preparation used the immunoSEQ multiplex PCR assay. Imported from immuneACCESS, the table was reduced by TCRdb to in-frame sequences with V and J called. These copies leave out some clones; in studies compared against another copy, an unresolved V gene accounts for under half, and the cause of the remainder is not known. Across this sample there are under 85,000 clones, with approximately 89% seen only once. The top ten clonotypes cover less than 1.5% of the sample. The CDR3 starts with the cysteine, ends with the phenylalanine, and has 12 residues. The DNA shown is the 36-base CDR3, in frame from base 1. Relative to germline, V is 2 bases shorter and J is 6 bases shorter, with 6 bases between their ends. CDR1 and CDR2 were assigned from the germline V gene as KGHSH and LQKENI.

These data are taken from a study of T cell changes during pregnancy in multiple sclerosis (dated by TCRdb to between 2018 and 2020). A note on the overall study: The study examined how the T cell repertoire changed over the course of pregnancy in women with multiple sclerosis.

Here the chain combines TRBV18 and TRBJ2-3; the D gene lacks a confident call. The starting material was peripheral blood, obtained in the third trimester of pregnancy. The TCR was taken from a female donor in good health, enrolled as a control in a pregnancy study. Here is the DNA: TGTGCCAGCTCACCAATCCGGGATACGCAGTATTTT. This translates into CASSPIRDTQYF.